This T cell receptor (beta chain) stems from a study of PD-1 blockade in classical Hodgkin lymphoma (dated by TCRdb to between 2020 and 2021). Looking at the study overall: Nivolumab dosing was 3 mg/kg intravenously every 2 weeks, continuing until either disease progression or unacceptable toxicity. The study used CyTOF and TCR beta sequencing to define a peripheral blood immune signature of response to PD-1 blockade in classical Hodgkin lymphoma. Results the study describes overall, beyond this receptor: Trial patients with a complete response had baseline diversity similar to that of newly diagnosed patients, while partial responders and progressors had significantly lower diversity. Baseline TCR diversity was reported to be lower in newly diagnosed patients than in healthy donors and to be lower still in relapsed/refractory patients. CD4+ but not CD8+ TCR diversity rose significantly by C4D1 (p=0.0027 vs p=0.16), most apparent in complete responders (p=0.02). Lower diversity was seen in patients whose nivolumab began less than 1 year after ASCT, and these patients were left out of later analyses so that immune reconstitution would not confound the results. Only a single clinical trial cohort was studied, and what caused the repertoire differences, possibly disease activity or prior therapy, remained undefined.

A note on this clone: The target of this receptor is not known. One base away there is no much larger clone; base qualities are not given.

This specimen's time point label, per the study, means: cycle 1 day 1 (C1D1), immediately before nivolumab initiation. Every trial patient had relapsed following autologous stem cell transplantation, and prior brentuximab vedotin exposure was what differed among cohorts A, B and C. The trial cohort included 45 to 65 patients with relapsed/refractory classical Hodgkin lymphoma, and each patient had a best overall response of complete response, partial response or progressive disease. Single-agent nivolumab was administered to trial patients in the multi-cohort phase II CheckMate 205 trial. An independent review committee assessed best overall response using the 2007 International Working Group response criteria. PBMCs from the trial were collected at three points: immediately before nivolumab initiation (C1D1), and during therapy at cycle 2 day 1 and cycle 4 day 1. Peripheral blood was collected in 8 mL Vacutainer Cell Preparation Tubes, from which PBMCs were isolated by centrifugation and then cryopreserved.

Genomic DNA was extracted with the Qiagen DNeasy kit from unsorted PBMCs and from negatively selected CD4+ and CD8+ fractions. Using primers that anneal to V and J segments, immunoSEQ multiplex PCR amplified the TCR beta CDR3 regions. A synthetic immune receptor repertoire was used to minimize amplification bias, and any remaining bias was removed computationally after sequencing. The study's processing was this. Custom Python scripts were used to quantify repertoire diversity as the Shannon entropy index. Unsorted, CD4+ and CD8+ repertoires were examined separately, except in combined analyses, for which CD4+ and CD8+ sequences were merged in silico. Clonal expansion was defined as a frequency increase of at least 2-fold after treatment compared with C1D1, and clones undetected at baseline were assigned a pseudocount of 0.5. Singleton clones were defined as clones with 0 or 1 copy at C1D1, and non-singleton clones were defined as clones with 2 or more copies. By matching protein sequences in sorted samples from the same patient, clones expanded in unsorted samples were annotated as CD4+, CD8+ or unknown. Wilcoxon tests were applied to paired samples to test diversity changes from C1D1 to C4D1. This is the immuneACCESS table as TCRdb keeps it, with only in-frame sequences that have V and J called. A part of the clones is gone; compared with another copy, unresolved V genes explain less than half, and the rest is unexplained. The V and J calls and clone size come from that table; D and trimming were worked out from the DNA. Recorded for this sample are about 97,000 clones; 75% to 90% of them occurred a single time. The top ten clones comprise about 12% of the sample.

The CDR1 and CDR2 encoded by the germline V gene are SGHTA and FQGNSA. From its cysteine to its phenylalanine, the CDR3 spans 14 amino acids. The read is trimmed to its CDR3 DNA, 42 bases read in frame from base 1. V and J lose 1 base and 1 base, and a span of 7 bases separates them. The input for sequencing was peripheral blood mononuclear cells (PBMCs), taken at baseline. The clonotype was recovered from a human donor with classical Hodgkin lymphoma. The rearranged chain carries TRBV7-2 and TRBJ1-1; a confident D gene designation cannot be given. The CDR3 in this case is CASSLDPGNTEAFF. The sequenced DNA: TGTGCCAGCAGCTTAGATCCAGGGAACACTGAAGCTTTCTTT.